This T cell receptor beta chain comes out of a study of blood T cell repertoires in COVID-19. Study at large: The samples span acute and convalescent COVID-19 from the United States, Italy and Spain.

Looked up from germline, CDR1 is MDHEN and CDR2 is SYDVKM. Trimming stripped 5 bases from V and 1 base from J, with 9 bases between. The CDR3 length is 15 residues. Donors were grouped by their self-reported clinical history. The protocol was immunoSEQ multiplex PCR, while the TCRdb copy is restricted to in-frame clones and leaves out a portion. The table lists some 270,000 clones, more than 75% of them singletons. The rearrangement joins TRBV28 to TRBJ2-6; no clear D. The source of this sequence is a woman aged 50 to 60 who had been exposed to COVID-19. The specimen sequenced was PBMCs or T cells enriched from blood (not recorded which). CDR3 nucleotide sequence: TGTGCCAGCAGTGCGTCACCTTCTGGGGCCAACGTCCTGACTTTC. Protein sequence: CASSASPSGANVLTF.